Ten or more counts support the clone carrying this T cell receptor beta chain. The time point: persistent/refractory GD, antithyroid drugs over 5 years with positive TRAb. PBMCs provided the RNA from which the TCR library was made. By American Thyroid Association guidelines, Graves' disease was diagnosed in the cohort. The data are from a study of regulatory T cells in long-lasting Graves disease. Study background: Over-5-year antithyroid drug use with positive TSH receptor antibodies defined persistent Graves' disease in the study.

HTBI primers from iRepertoire and Arm-PCR of CDR3 regions yielded the TCR beta libraries. TCRdb used MiXCR to reprocess the multiplex PCR reads, holding one entry per CDR3 protein. The table shows hundreds of thousands of distinct CDR3 sequences, with roughly a fifth occurring only once. Source: peripheral blood mononuclear cells (PBMCs), taken when the disease was refractory, from a patient treated with antithyroid drugs. This TCR came from a female donor with Graves disease.

This chain's CDR3 is CAWSAGQGGINQPQHF. CDR3 bases: TGTGCCTGGAGTGCTGGGCAGGGTGGAATCAATCAGCCCCAGCATTTT. The rearrangement uses TRBV30 and TRBJ1-5; the D gene is possibly TRBD1 (5 bases). Deletions cut 1 base from V and 3 bases from J, with 16 bases between. The germline CDR1 and CDR2 sequences are GTSNPN and SVGIG (reference sequence). The CDR3 runs 16 residues.